This T cell receptor (beta chain) was identified in a study of T cells in Graves' hyperthyroidism and ophthalmopathy. Exclusions: uncontrolled infection, other autoimmune disease, pregnancy, lactation. The investigators amplified TCR beta CDR3 regions from RNA transcripts. First-round RT-PCR targeting the TCR CDR3 was performed with the HTBI primer set. TCRdb reprocessed the multiplex PCR reads with MiXCR, giving one entry per CDR3 protein. This sample has almost 500,000 distinct CDR3 sequences, with about 22% found just once. This clonotype was seen a handful of times. Its target is unknown. Study-wide results and caveats: Researchers report that a 13 V-J model separated ophthalmopathy from stable hyperthyroidism.

The sample taken for sequencing was blood. This TCR was sampled from a woman in her 70s with Graves' ophthalmopathy.

CDR3 bases: TGCAGCGTTAGGGACAGGGGGCCAAACACTGAAGCTTTCTTT. This gives the protein CSVRDRGPNTEAFF. V and J are TRBV29-1 and TRBJ1-1; 12 nucleotides line up with TRBD1. The CDR3 extends over 14 amino acids. Germline V gene data show CDR1 as SQVTM and CDR2 as ANQGSEA. V was pared by 5 bases and J by 2 bases, with 3 bases of the junction left unmatched.